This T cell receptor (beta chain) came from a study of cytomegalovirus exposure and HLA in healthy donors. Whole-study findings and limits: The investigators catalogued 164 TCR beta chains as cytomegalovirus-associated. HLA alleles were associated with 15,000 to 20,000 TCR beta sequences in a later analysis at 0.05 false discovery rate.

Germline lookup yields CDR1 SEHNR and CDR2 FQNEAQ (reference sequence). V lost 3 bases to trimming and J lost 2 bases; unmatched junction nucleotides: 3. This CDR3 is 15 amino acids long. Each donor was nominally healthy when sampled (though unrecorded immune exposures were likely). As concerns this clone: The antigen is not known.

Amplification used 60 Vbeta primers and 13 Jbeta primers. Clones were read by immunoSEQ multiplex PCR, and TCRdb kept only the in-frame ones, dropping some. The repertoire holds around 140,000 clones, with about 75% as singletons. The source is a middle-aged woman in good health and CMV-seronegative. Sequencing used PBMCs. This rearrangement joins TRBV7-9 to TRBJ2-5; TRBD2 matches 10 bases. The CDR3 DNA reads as TGTGCCAGCAGCTTTATGGGACTAGCGCAAGAGACCCAGTACTTC. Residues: CASSFMGLAQETQYF.